Listed below are T cell receptor beta chains from one sample, sequenced in a study of cytomegalovirus exposure and HLA in healthy donors. Generated by immunoSEQ multiplex PCR, the TCRdb table keeps only in-frame clones and is missing some. The table for this sample gives some 130,000 clones. What was sequenced was PBMCs. The receptors originated from a woman aged 55-69 years in good health and CMV-seronegative. The CDR3 runs from the conserved cysteine through the conserved F or W. A D gene is named only where the DNA matches it firmly.

D	V	J	DNA	CDR3
NA	TRBV25-1	TRBJ1-2	TGTGCCAGCAGTGCCCAGGGCGTGGGCTACACCTTC	CASSAQGVGYTF
NA	TRBV6-1	TRBJ2-2	TGTGCCAGCGTGGGCCGAGGTGGAGGCGGGGAGCTGTTTTTT	CASVGRGGGGELFF
NA	TRBV7-9	TRBJ1-3	TGTGCCAGCCCGCTTGGCAGCGCCTCTGGAAACACCATATATTTT	CASPLGSASGNTIYF
TRBD1	TRBV10-3	TRBJ2-7	TGTGCCATCAGTGGACAGGGCGAAGAGCAGTACTTC	CAISGQGEEQYF
TRBD2	TRBV10-3	TRBJ2-7	TGTGCCATCGCCGGGCCGGGAGGCTCCTACGAGCAGTACTTC	CAIAGPGGSYEQYF
NA	TRBV19	TRBJ1-1	TGTGCCAGTAGTTCTGACATAATCATGAACACTGAAGCTTTCTTT	CASSSDIIMNTEAFF
NA	TRBV28	TRBJ1-5	TGTGCCAGCAGTTTATACGGTAGCAATCAGCCCCAGCATTTT	CASSLYGSNQPQHF
NA	TRBV10-1	TRBJ2-3	TGCGCCAGCAGTGACCTGGATACGCAGTATTTT	CASSDLDTQYF
NA	TRBV25-1	TRBJ1-2	TGTGCCAGCAGTGAAAAGCGGGGGGTGGGCTACACCTTC	CASSEKRGVGYTF
TRBD2	TRBV7-2	TRBJ2-3	TGTGCCAGCAGACAAGCGGGAGGCACAGATACGCAGTATTTT	CASRQAGGTDTQYF
NA	TRBV7-9	TRBJ1-5	TGTGCCAGCAGCTTATCGGAGGGGCCCCAGCATTTT	CASSLSEGPQHF
NA	TRBV9	TRBJ2-5	TGTGCCAGCAGCGTAGCTTACCAAGAGACCCAGTACTTC	CASSVAYQETQYF
TRBD1	TRBV27	TRBJ1-5	TGTGCCAGCAGTAGGACAGGGGAGACTCAGCCCCAGCATTTT	CASSRTGETQPQHF
NA	TRBV5-1	TRBJ1-1	TGCGCCAGCAGTTATAGCTCGACAGCGAACACTGAAGCTTTCTTT	CASSYSSTANTEAFF
NA	TRBV7-9	TRBJ1-1	TGTGCCAGCAGCCCACAGCCACGGACAGTGAACACTGAAGCTTTCTTT	CASSPQPRTVNTEAFF
NA	TRBV2	TRBJ1-6	TGTGCCAGCAGTGAGTCGTCACCCCTCCACTTT	CASSESSPLHF
TRBD2	TRBV6-5	TRBJ2-1	TGTGCCAGCAGTGGACCGGGACTAGGGGGGAGTGGGCAGTTCTTC	CASSGPGLGGSGQFF
TRBD2	TRBV7-2	TRBJ2-3	TGTGCCAGCAGCCTTAGCGGGGGGGCCGGGACAGATACGCAGTATTTT	CASSLSGGAGTDTQYF
NA	TRBV5-5	TRBJ2-7	TGTGCCAGCAGCAACCCGGGACAAGACTACGAGCAGTACTTC	CASSNPGQDYEQYF
TRBD2	TRBV2	TRBJ2-5	TGTGCCAGCAGTTCACTAGCGGGAACAGGGGCAGAGACCCAGTACTTC	CASSSLAGTGAETQYF
TRBD2	TRBV5-1	TRBJ2-3	TGCGCCAGCAGCTTTCTAGCGGGGGCCACAGATACGCAGTATTTT	CASSFLAGATDTQYF
TRBD1	TRBV11-3	TRBJ2-5	TGTGCCAGCAGAAGGGGGCCAGTGGGAGAGACCCAGTACTTC	CASRRGPVGETQYF
TRBD2	TRBV28	TRBJ2-7	TGTGCCAGCAGTTTTTTTGGGGTTTCGGGACTAGCCACCAGTTTCGACTCCTACGAGCAGTACTTC	CASSFFGVSGLATSFDSYEQYF
TRBD2	TRBV2	TRBJ2-1	TGTGCCGGGGGGCGGGAGGTTGAGCAGTTCTTC	CAGGREVEQFF
TRBD2	TRBV5-1	TRBJ2-4	TGCGCCAGCAGCCGAGGACTAGCGGTGGTAAACATTCAGTACTTC	CASSRGLAVVNIQYF
NA	TRBV28	TRBJ2-7	TGTGCCAGCAGCCCTGGCCGACTGCGGGACAGCGCCTACGAGCAGTACTTC	CASSPGRLRDSAYEQYF
NA	TRBV5-1	TRBJ2-5	TGCGCCAGCAGCTTGCCCTCTCTACTAGCAGCCCGGCGGGAGACCCAGTACTTC	CASSLPSLLAARRETQYF
TRBD1	TRBV28	TRBJ1-2	TGTGCCAGCAGTTCCCCGGGACAGGTTTATGATGGCTACACCTTC	CASSSPGQVYDGYTF
NA	TRBV7-9	TRBJ1-5	TGTGCCAGCAGCTTAGACGGGCCCCAGCATTTT	CASSLDGPQHF
NA	TRBV4-1	TRBJ2-7	TGCGCCAGCAGCCAATTGTTAGGGGACCGGGGGTTCCTCTACGAGCAGTACTTC	CASSQLLGDRGFLYEQYF
TRBD1	TRBV9	TRBJ2-1	TGTGCCAGCAGCCTCGGACAGGGTATCCATGAGCAGTTCTTC	CASSLGQGIHEQFF
TRBD2	TRBV7-8	TRBJ2-7	TGTGCCAGCAGACTATCTAGCGGGGGCTCCTACGAGCAGTACTTC	CASRLSSGGSYEQYF
TRBD2	TRBV10-1	TRBJ2-3	TGCGCCAGCAGTGGTAGGGGAGCGGGAGAGTATACGCAGTATTTT	CASSGRGAGEYTQYF
NA	TRBV21-1	TRBJ2-1	TGTGCCAGCCGCCAGATCAATGAGCAGTTCTTC	CASRQINEQFF
TRBD1	TRBV27	TRBJ1-4	TGTGCCAGCAGCCGCGCCGGGACAGGGGATGAAAAACTGTTTTTT	CASSRAGTGDEKLFF
NA	TRBV7-9	TRBJ1-2	TGTGCCAGCAACAGAGATTTCGGTTCGACGGGATATGGCTACACCTTC	CASNRDFGSTGYGYTF
TRBD1	TRBV6-1	TRBJ1-4	TGTGCCAGCAGCCCAGGGGGTATGAGTGAAAAACTGTTTTTT	CASSPGGMSEKLFF
TRBD2	TRBV28	TRBJ2-2	TGTGCCAGCAGGTGGATATTAGCGGGAGTAAACACCGGGGAGCTGTTTTTT	CASRWILAGVNTGELFF
TRBD1	TRBV6-6	TRBJ1-6	TGTGCCAGCAGTTTCAGGTCAGGGGGTAATTCACCCCTCCACTTT	CASSFRSGGNSPLHF
NA	TRBV4-1	TRBJ1-4	TGCGCCAGCAGCCCCTCCGATTGGAGAACTAATGAAAAACTGTTTTTT	CASSPSDWRTNEKLFF
TRBD2	TRBV5-4	TRBJ2-7	TGTGCCAGCAGCGAGGGACTAGCGGTCTACGAGCAGTACTTC	CASSEGLAVYEQYF
TRBD2	TRBV10-2	TRBJ2-7	TGCGCCAGCAGGAGGAGTGGCGGGAGGGGGGACGCCTACGAGCAGTACTTC	CASRRSGGRGDAYEQYF
NA	TRBV5-1	TRBJ2-5	TGCGCCAGCAGCCCAGGGGGGTGGGAGACCCAGTACTTC	CASSPGGWETQYF